The source of this TCR beta chain is a study of response to subunit inactivated influenza vaccine. Study outcomes and limitations: Authors suggested each seasonal flu vaccination may recruit only limited numbers of new T cells.

Germline V gives CDR1 MNHEY, CDR2 SVGEGT. This CDR3 contains 13 residues. V was clipped by 1 base and J by 6 bases, with 6 bases between them. In this sample, this clonotype turned up many times. Its specificity is unknown. TCRdb reprocessed the RT-PCR reads with MiXCR, giving one entry per CDR3 protein. The sample records 500,000 to 750,000 distinct CDR3 sequences, about 15% being singletons. The TCR sequence derives from a man aged 50 or older who received an inactivated influenza vaccine. The rearrangement joins TRBV6-2 or TRBV6-3 to TRBJ2-2; D gene uncertain. The material sequenced was PBMCs from blood, taken roughly 13 days after vaccination. The CDR3 DNA is TGTGCCAGCAGTTACTTCGAATCCGGGGAGCTGTTTTTT. Its translation: CASSYFESGELFF.